The TCR beta chain described here comes from a study of T-cell memory formation after mild COVID-19. General study points: Clones which contracted sat mainly in CM and EM if CD4+, and in EMRA if CD8+.

One entry per CDR3 protein, called by TCRdb with MiXCR from the 5' RACE reads. The table includes about 58,000 distinct CDR3 sequences, about a quarter detected once. CDR1 LGHNA and CDR2 YNFKEQ come from the germline V gene. The CDR3 is made up of 15 amino acids. V gave up 1 base and J gave up 0 bases, with 6 bases separating them. Regarding this clonotype: Its target is not known.

The source is a man aged 18 to 35 who had mild COVID-19 (a few samples of this study predate the infection). Cell type and time point are not known. Sequences were obtained from PBMCs or a T cell subset sorted from them (not recorded which). The gene calls are TRBV4-2 and TRBJ2-2, with D unclear. CDR3 region: CASSQGLTNTGELFF. Written as DNA, the CDR3 is TGTGCCAGCAGCCAAGGACTTACGAACACCGGGGAGCTGTTTTTT.